This TCR beta chain was profiled in a study of control samples from healthy donors and cancer patients. Libraries were prepared by immunoSEQ multiplex PCR; TCRdb keeps only in-frame clonotypes and omits some of them. Among about 130,000 clones listed, around 92% were seen once. This TCR was recovered from a woman in her forties or fifties in good health. The sample was blood.

For the CDR3, the DNA is TGCGCCAGCAGCCAAAGGATACCGGGACTAGCGGGAGGAGAGCAGTACTTC. It specifies CASSQRIPGLAGGEQYF. The chain couples TRBV4-1 to TRBJ2-7; 15 nucleotides align to TRBD2. CDR1 and CDR2 from the germline V gene are MGHRA and YSYEKL. The CDR3 is 17 residues long. The junction had 9 bases not matched to a gene; V was cut back by 2 bases and J by 7 bases.